This TCR beta chain originates from a study of B cell selection in AIRE deficiency. General study results and limits: Shared Treg sequences were biased toward short CDR3s with few non-templated nucleotide insertions.

This clone was detected only once. Its target is not known. This CDR3 spans 15 amino acids. Trimming left V 0 bases short and J 5 bases short, with 13 bases between. Germline CDR1 reads LGHNA; CDR2 reads YSLEER. CD4+CD127+ cells were sorted as the conventional CD4 T cells. Data came from immunoSEQ multiplex PCR; TCRdb stores just in-frame clones and leaves some out. The sample yields fewer than 25,000 clones, 95% to 96% seen once. The gene calls are TRBV4-3 and TRBJ1-1, with a tentative D call TRBD1 (6 bases). The specimen sequenced was CD4+CD127+ conventional T cells sorted from PBMCs. The source of this sequence is a human donor in good health. This chain's CDR3 is CASSQDRGGGTEAFF. DNA of the CDR3: TGCGCCAGCAGCCAAGATAGAGGGGGGGGAACTGAAGCTTTCTTT.